The clone carrying this T cell receptor (beta chain) was recorded once. What it binds is not known. The data belong to a study of T cell responses to AZD1222 COVID-19 vaccine. Study-wide context: Combined were second doses at about 4 or about 12 weeks.

Here immunoSEQ multiplex PCR was the method, and the copy in TCRdb shows in-frame clones only, minus some. In the table there are under 150,000 clones, approximately 93% of which are singletons. J lost 4 bases, V lost 3 bases, and 4 bases had no gene match. CDR1 and CDR2 from the germline V gene are KGHSH and LQKENI. CDR3 length: 15 amino acids. Study findings and constraints: In a largely white British group with more females than males, clonal diversity was possibly underestimated. Without day 14 samples, only post-peak T cell repertoires were studied. CD4 TCRs associated with vaccination spanned spike, dominating at 160-218 and 743-854.

Sequenced material: peripheral blood, taken on day 0 of AZD1222 vaccination. This chain connects TRBV18 to TRBJ2-7; TRBD2 aligns across 12 bases. The receptor comes from an adult in good health. The CDR3 DNA is TGTGCCAGCTCACCGAGGACTAGCGGGACGTACGAGCAGTACTTC. It encodes CASSPRTSGTYEQYF.